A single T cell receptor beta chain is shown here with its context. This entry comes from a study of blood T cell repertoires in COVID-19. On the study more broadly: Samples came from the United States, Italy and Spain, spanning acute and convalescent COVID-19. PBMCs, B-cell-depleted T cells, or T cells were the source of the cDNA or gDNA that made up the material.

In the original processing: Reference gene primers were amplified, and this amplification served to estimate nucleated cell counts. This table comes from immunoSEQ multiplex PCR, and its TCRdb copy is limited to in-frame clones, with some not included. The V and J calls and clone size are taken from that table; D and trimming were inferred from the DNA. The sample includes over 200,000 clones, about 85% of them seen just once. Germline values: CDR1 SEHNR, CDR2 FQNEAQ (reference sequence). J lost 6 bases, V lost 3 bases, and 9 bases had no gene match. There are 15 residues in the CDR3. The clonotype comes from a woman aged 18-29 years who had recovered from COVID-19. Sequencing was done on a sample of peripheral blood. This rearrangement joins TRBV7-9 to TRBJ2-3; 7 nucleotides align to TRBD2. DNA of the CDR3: TGTGCCAGCAGCTTGTCGGGAGGAGTAGCGGATACGCAGTATTTT. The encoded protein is CASSLSGGVADTQYF.